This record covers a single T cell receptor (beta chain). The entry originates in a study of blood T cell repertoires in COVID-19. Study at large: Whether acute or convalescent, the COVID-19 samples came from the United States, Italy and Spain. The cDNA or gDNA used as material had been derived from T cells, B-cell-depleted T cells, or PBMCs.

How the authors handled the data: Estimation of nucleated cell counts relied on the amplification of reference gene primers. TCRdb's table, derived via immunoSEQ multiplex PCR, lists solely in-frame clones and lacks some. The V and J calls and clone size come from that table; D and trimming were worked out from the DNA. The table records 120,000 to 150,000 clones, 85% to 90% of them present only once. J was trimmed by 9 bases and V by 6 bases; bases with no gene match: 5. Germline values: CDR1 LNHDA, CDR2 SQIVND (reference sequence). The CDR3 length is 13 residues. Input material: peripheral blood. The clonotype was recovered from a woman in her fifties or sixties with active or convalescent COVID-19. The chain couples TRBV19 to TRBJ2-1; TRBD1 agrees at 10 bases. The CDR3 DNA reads TGTGCCAGTAGACTTAGACAGGGGGCTGAGCAGTTCTTC. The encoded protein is CASRLRQGAEQFF.